This T cell receptor beta chain derives from a study of post-analysis software for immune sequencing data. Study information: Multiple sclerosis in the patients followed relapsing-remitting, secondary progressive and progressive-relapsing courses.

Turning to this clonotype: Its antigen remains unidentified.

Unique molecular identifiers were built into the TCR beta cDNA libraries. TCRdb processed the PCR reads anew with MiXCR; each CDR3 protein has one entry. The sample lists 750,000 to 950,000 distinct CDR3 sequences; roughly 58% were seen once. General study findings and limits: Multiple sclerosis patients had significantly lower normalized Chao1 diversity than controls. Batch-mates among the samples co-clustered strongly by F measure.

The sequence was collected from a girl aged 10 to 17 with multiple sclerosis. Sequences were obtained from blood.

The CDR3 here is CSVGDRTAGKLFF. The DNA of the CDR3 is TGCAGCGTCGGCGACCGGACGGCGGGAAAACTGTTTTTT. The chain uses TRBV29-1 and TRBJ1-4; no definite D call. CDR3 length: 13 residues. Trimming stripped 6 bases from V and 10 bases from J, with 18 bases between. Germline assignment: CDR1 SQVTM and CDR2 ANQGSEA.